The TCR beta chain under discussion was sequenced for a study of blood T cells in healthy people across ages. The length of the CDR3 is 14 residues. V lost 5 bases and J lost 0, with 8 bases in between. CDR1 SQVTM and CDR2 ANQGSEA come from the germline V gene. The use of a sample-barcoded 5' primer and a J-beta primer mix characterized a second PCR of 7 to 11 cycles. TCRdb redid the calling of the 5' RACE reads with MiXCR, one entry per CDR3 protein. The sample lists hundreds of thousands of distinct CDR3 sequences, around three fifths occurring once. Study results and limitations: Whereas aged donors had fewer naive CD4+ cells, long-lived donors had more of them and higher diversity.

This clonotype was detected only once. Antigen unknown. The chain is built from TRBV29-1 and TRBJ2-6; no clear D. The source is a man in his forties or fifties in good health. The sequenced material came from blood. The CDR3 bases are TGCAGCGTTAGAGCAGTCTCTGGGGCCAACGTCCTGACTTTC. Its translation: CSVRAVSGANVLTF.